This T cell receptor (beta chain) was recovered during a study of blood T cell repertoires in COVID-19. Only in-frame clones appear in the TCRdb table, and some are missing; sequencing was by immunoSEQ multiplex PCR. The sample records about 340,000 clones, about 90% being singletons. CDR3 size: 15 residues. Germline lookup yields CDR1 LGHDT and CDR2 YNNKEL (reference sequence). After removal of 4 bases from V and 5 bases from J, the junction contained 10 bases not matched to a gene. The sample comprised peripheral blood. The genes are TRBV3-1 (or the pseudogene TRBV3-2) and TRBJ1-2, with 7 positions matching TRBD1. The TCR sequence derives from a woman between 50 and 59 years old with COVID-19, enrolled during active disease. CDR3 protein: CASSPDPGQRYGYTF. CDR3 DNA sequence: TGTGCCAGCAGCCCAGACCCGGGACAGAGATATGGCTACACCTTC.